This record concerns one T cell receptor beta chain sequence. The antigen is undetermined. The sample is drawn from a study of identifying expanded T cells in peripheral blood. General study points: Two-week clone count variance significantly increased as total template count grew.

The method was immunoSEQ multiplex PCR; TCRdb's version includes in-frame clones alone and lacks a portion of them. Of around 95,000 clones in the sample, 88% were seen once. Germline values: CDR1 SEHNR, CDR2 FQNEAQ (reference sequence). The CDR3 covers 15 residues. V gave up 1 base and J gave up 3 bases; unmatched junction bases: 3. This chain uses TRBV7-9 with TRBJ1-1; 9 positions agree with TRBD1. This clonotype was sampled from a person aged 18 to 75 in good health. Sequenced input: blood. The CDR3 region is CASSLDRGPDTEAFF. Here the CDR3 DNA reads TGTGCCAGCAGCTTAGACAGGGGGCCGGACACTGAAGCTTTCTTT.